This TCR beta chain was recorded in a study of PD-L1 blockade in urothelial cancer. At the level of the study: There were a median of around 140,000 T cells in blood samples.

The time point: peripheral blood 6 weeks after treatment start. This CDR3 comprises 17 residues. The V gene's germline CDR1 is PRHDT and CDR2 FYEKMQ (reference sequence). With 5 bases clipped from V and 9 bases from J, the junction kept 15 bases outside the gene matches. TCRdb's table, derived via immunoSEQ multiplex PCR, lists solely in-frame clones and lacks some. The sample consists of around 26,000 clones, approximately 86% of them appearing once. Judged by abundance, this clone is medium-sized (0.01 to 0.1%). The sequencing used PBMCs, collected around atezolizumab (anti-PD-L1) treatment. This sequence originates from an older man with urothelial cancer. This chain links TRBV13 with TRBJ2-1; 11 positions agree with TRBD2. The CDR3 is CASSPPGLAGGRGEQFF. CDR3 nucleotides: TGTGCCAGCAGCCCCCCCGGGCTAGCGGGAGGTCGGGGTGAGCAGTTCTTC.